This TCR beta chain was captured by sequencing in a study of neurological immune-mediated disorders. Across the whole study: The 35 or so patients with multiple sclerosis comprised about 31 relapsing-remitting cases and 3 secondary progressive cases. Points from the study as a whole: Healthy controls had more TCR clonal expansion than multiple sclerosis, which showed the least, whereas HTLV-1-associated myelopathy showed the most.

Synthesis of cDNA was carried out by template-switch 5'RACE. The reaction used 10-nucleotide random UMIs. TCRdb analysed the 5' RACE reads with MiXCR anew, one entry per CDR3 protein. The table has tens of thousands of distinct CDR3 sequences, approximately 4.5% seen once. This clonotype appeared many times. What it recognizes is unknown. This CDR3 comprises 13 residues. With 1 base clipped from V and 4 bases from J, the junction kept 1 base outside the gene matches. Germline V gene data show CDR1 as LGHNA and CDR2 as YSLEER. The unsorted libraries were made from 2 million PBMCs kept at -80 C. Sequencing was performed on PBMCs. This chain connects TRBV4-3 to TRBJ2-7; 7 bases agree with TRBD1. The sequence was obtained from a woman aged 55-70 years with multiple sclerosis. CDR3 nucleotide sequence: TGCGCCAGCAGCCAAGCACAGGGGTACGAGCAGTACTTC. Protein product: CASSQAQGYEQYF.